Given below is one TCR beta chain in context. The authors' processing: Estimates of nucleated cell counts were drawn from the amplification of reference gene primers. Only in-frame clones appear in the TCRdb table, and some are missing; sequencing was by immunoSEQ multiplex PCR. The DNA was the basis for D and trimming; V, J and clone size are from that table. This sample carries approximately 230,000 clones, about four fifths of them seen once, and the ten largest clones take approximately 5.9%. The data originate from a study of blood T cell repertoires in COVID-19. Across the study: COVID-19 samples from acute and convalescent phases originated in the United States, Italy and Spain. In each case, the material was cDNA or gDNA derived from T cells, B-cell-depleted T cells, or PBMCs.

Sequencing was done on a sample of peripheral blood. This TCR came from an elderly man with acute or convalescent COVID-19.

The CDR3 sequence is CASREWGGTGVNEQFF. DNA of the CDR3: TGCGCCAGCAGGGAATGGGGCGGGACAGGGGTTAATGAGCAGTTCTTC. The V and J genes are TRBV5-1 and TRBJ2-1; TRBD1 agrees at 10 bases. CDR3 size: 16 residues. The germline V gene encodes CDR1 SGHRS and CDR2 YFSETQ. The V segment lost 5 bases and the J segment 7 bases; nucleotides outside the gene matches: 12.